This record concerns one T cell receptor beta chain sequence. Its antigen remains undetermined. No clone much larger than this one lies a single base away; base qualities are absent. This entry belongs to a study of OX40 agonist ivuxolimab in advanced cancers. Background on the whole study: Ivuxolimab, which targeted the costimulatory receptor OX40 (CD134), was an agonistic, fully human IgG2 monoclonal antibody. Intravenous ivuxolimab was administered to patients every 2 weeks at six dose levels: 0.01, 0.1, 0.3, 1.5, 3 and 10 mg/kg. Of the 52 patients in dose escalation, some 20 had hepatocellular carcinoma, roughly 15 had melanoma, 9 had renal cell carcinoma and 9 had head and neck cancer. A male proportion of under 85% and a mean age of 60 years, ranging from 23 to 79, were recorded for the dose-escalation cohort. Prior anti-PD-1, anti-PD-L1 or anti-CTLA-4 therapy was permitted, and checkpoint inhibitors had been received by roughly two fifths of dose-escalation patients. Partial responses occurred in three dose-escalation patients: two with cutaneous melanoma and one with hepatocellular carcinoma. Peripheral TCRbeta sequencing aimed to test whether ivuxolimab altered TCR sequence diversity and caused clonal T-cell expansion. The paper reports the monotherapy dose-escalation portion (N of about 51 patients) of the phase I ivuxolimab trial.

CDR1 is given as SGHRS and CDR2 as YFSETQ, both from the germline V gene. From cysteine to phenylalanine, the CDR3 is 15 amino acids long. CDR3 DNA is the only sequence kept; it has 45 bases, read in frame from the first base. The V end loses 4 bases and the J end loses 8 bases, and a stretch of 19 bases separates them. Genomic DNA was isolated from the sorted cells so that the TCRbeta CDR3 region could be sequenced. The immunoSEQ Assay was used for sequencing of TCRbeta CDR3 regions. TCRdb took over this immuneACCESS table, retaining in-frame rearrangements with V and J assigned. Such tables are incomplete; in checked studies, under half of the missing clones stem from an unresolved V gene, and the remainder is unexplained. This sample comprises about 73,000 clones, more than 85% of them detected only once. 8.5% to 10% of the sample is in the top ten clones. Broader findings and caveats from the paper: Low levels of normalized T-cell clonal expansion were also shown by some nonresponding patients. On average, CD8+ T cells showed more expanded clones than CD4+ T cells after ivuxolimab. In partial responders in the 0.1-3.0 mg/kg groups, normalized peripheral clonal expansion was found to be among the lowest, especially among CD8+ T cells. At doses from 0.1 to 3.0 mg/kg, clonal expansion was seen in both CD4+ and CD8+ blood T cells between baseline and week 6. Which antigens the clonally expanded peripheral T cells were specific for was not determined.

Patients with a history of autoimmune disease or receiving systemic immunosuppression were excluded from the trial. In every dose cohort, peripheral blood was drawn for TCR sequencing at baseline, cycle 4 day 1, and cycle 7 day 1. The samples were taken from a phase I, first-in-human, multicenter, open-label dose-escalation trial of ivuxolimab. Adults with locally advanced or metastatic melanoma, renal cell, hepatocellular, or head and neck squamous cell carcinoma were enrolled in the trial. Before TCR sequencing, CD4+ T cells and CD8+ T cells from peripheral blood were sorted into separate populations.

The chain was built from TRBV5-1 and TRBJ2-1; no D gene is confidently identified. The sample was CD4+ or CD8+ T cells sorted from blood, taken in a trial of the OX40 agonist ivuxolimab. The receptor's source is an adult with an advanced solid tumor such as melanoma, head and neck, liver or kidney cancer. The nucleotide sequence reads as follows: TGCGCCAGCAGCACTTCCGGGTCCCCGTCGTATGAGCAGTTCTTC. This codes for CASSTSGSPSYEQFF.